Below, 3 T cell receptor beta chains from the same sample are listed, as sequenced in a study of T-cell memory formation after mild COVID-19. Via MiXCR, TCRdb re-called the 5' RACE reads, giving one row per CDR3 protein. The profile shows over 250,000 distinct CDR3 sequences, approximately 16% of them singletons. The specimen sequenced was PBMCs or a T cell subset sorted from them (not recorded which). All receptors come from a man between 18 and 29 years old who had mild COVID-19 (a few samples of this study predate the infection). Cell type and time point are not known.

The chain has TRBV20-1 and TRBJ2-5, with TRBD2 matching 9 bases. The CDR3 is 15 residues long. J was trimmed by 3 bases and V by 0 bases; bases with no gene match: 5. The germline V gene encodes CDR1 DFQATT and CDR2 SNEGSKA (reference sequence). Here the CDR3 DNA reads TGCAGTGCTAGAGATCGTCGGACTAGCGAAGAGACCCAGTACTTC. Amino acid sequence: CSARDRRTSEETQYF.

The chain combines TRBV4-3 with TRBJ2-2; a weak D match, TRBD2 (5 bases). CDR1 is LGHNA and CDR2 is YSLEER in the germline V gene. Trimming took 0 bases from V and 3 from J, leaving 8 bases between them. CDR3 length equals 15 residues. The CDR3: CASSQDWGDTGELFF. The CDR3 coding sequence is TGCGCCAGCAGCCAAGATTGGGGAGACACCGGGGAGCTGTTTTTT.

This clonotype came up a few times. This CDR3 reads CASSTSDAWGTEAFF. In nucleotides, the CDR3 is TGTGCCAGCAGTACCTCGGACGCGTGGGGCACTGAAGCTTTCTTT. The genes are TRBV7-2 and TRBJ1-1; D gene unclear. Trimming cost V 6 bases and J 4 bases, with 18 bases left between them. The CDR3 is made up of 15 amino acids. Per germline, CDR1 SGHTA and CDR2 FQGNSA.